These 14 T cell receptor beta chains were all obtained from the same sample, sequenced in a study of cytomegalovirus exposure and HLA in healthy donors. A multiplex PCR was run with 60 Vbeta primers and 13 Jbeta primers. Only in-frame clones appear in the TCRdb table, and some are missing; sequencing was by immunoSEQ multiplex PCR. The table lists about 80,000 clones, approximately 62% of them singletons, with 4% to 4.5% in the top ten. Input material: PBMCs. Receptors were obtained from a male donor in good health and CMV-seropositive.

The gene calls are TRBV7-9 and TRBJ2-1; 7 bases line up with TRBD1. This CDR3 is 15 amino acids long. CDR1 SEHNR and CDR2 FQNEAQ come from the germline V gene (reference sequence). Germline trimming cut 2 bases from V and 6 bases from J; bases unmatched to any gene: 7. The CDR3, as DNA: TGTGCCAGCAGCTTAAAACAGGGGATACTCAATGAGCAGTTCTTC. It encodes CASSLKQGILNEQFF.

V gene TRBV9 combines with J gene TRBJ2-1, with D possibly matching TRBD1 (5 bases). The germline V gene has CDR1 SGDLS and CDR2 YYNGEE. V lost 7 bases and J lost 0, with 17 bases in between. The CDR3 totals 16 residues. In DNA, the CDR3 is TGTGCCAGCGATGGCCCGGGCGACAGCTCCTACAATGAGCAGTTCTTC. This gives the protein CASDGPGDSSYNEQFF.

This clone has a handful of counts. CDR3 region: CASSVSPRVPYEQYF. The CDR3 DNA sequence: TGTGCCAGCAGCGTTTCCCCCAGGGTCCCCTACGAGCAGTACTTC. The gene calls are TRBV9 and TRBJ2-7; possibly TRBD1 for D (5 bases). Trimming pared 2 bases from V and 2 bases from J, leaving 14 bases between. Germline assignment: CDR1 SGDLS and CDR2 YYNGEE. CDR3 size: 15 residues.

J is TRBJ1-5 and V is TRBV6-5; TRBD1 might be the D (6 bases). The V gene's germline CDR1 is MNHEY and CDR2 SVGAGI. V gave up 4 bases and J gave up 4 bases, with 8 bases separating them. CDR3 length: 13 amino acids. The CDR3 protein is CASSLQGNQPQHF. The CDR3 DNA reads TGTGCCAGCAGTTTACAGGGAAATCAGCCCCAGCATTTT.

The rearrangement joins TRBV5-6 to TRBJ2-5; 14 bases line up with TRBD2. Trimming at V came to 3 bases and at J to 6 bases, leaving 4 bases not matched to a gene. The CDR3 extends over 15 amino acids. Germline CDR1 reads SGHDT; CDR2 reads YYEEEE. CDR3 sequence: CASSSWTSGGKTQYF. For the CDR3, the DNA is TGTGCCAGCAGCTCCTGGACTAGCGGGGGGAAGACCCAGTACTTC.

The rearrangement uses TRBV7-9 and TRBJ1-4; D perhaps matches TRBD1 (6 bases). Germline V gene sequence: CDR1 SEHNR, CDR2 FQNEAQ (reference sequence). The CDR3 consists of 11 residues. V was trimmed by 5 bases and J by 14 bases, leaving 12 bases between them. The CDR3 loop reads CASSKTGWLFF. Written as DNA, the CDR3 is TGTGCCAGCAGCAAAACAGGGTGGCTGTTTTTT. Full variable domain (missing parts from reference TRBV7-9 and TRBJ1-4): DTGVSQNPRHKITKRGQNVTFRCDPISEHNRLYWYRQTLGQGPEFLTYFQNEAQLEKSRLLSDRFSAERPKGSFSTLEIQRTEQGDSAMYLCASSKTGWLFFGSGTQLSVL.

The rearrangement joins TRBV10-3 to TRBJ2-7, with 7 positions matching TRBD1. With 0 bases clipped from V and 6 bases from J, the junction kept 8 bases outside the gene matches. Germline CDR1 is ENHRY and CDR2 is SYGVKD. The CDR3 sequence is 15 residues long. The CDR3 loop reads CAISESTRPGGEQYF. CDR3 DNA: TGTGCCATCAGTGAGTCGACTCGGCCAGGGGGCGAGCAGTACTTC.

This clone was detected once. J is TRBJ2-7 and V is TRBV11-2; 8 nucleotides line up with TRBD1. Germline V gene data show CDR1 as SGHAT and CDR2 as FQNNGV. The J segment lost 3 bases and the V segment lost 4 bases, leaving 5 bases of the junction unmatched. The CDR3 has 14 residues. The CDR3 sequence: CASSSNRGYYEQYF. The CDR3 nucleotides are TGTGCCAGCAGCTCAAACAGGGGGTACTACGAGCAGTACTTC.

This sequence joins TRBV6-1 and TRBJ2-1, with no clear D. Trimming took 4 bases from V and 0 from J, leaving 13 bases between them. The CDR3 is 16 residues long. Per germline, CDR1 MNHNS and CDR2 SASEGT. CDR3 loop: CASSGRSRSSYNEQFF. CDR3 sequence (DNA): TGTGCCAGCAGTGGGAGATCCCGTAGCTCCTACAATGAGCAGTTCTTC.

The chain links TRBV19 to TRBJ2-2; tentatively, D is TRBD1 (6 bases). In germline, CDR1 is LNHDA, CDR2 SQIVND (reference sequence). This CDR3 region has 13 residues. Trimming shortened V by 3 bases and J by 7 bases, and 9 bases separated the two germline ends. CDR3 amino acids: CASSIRGGGELFF. The CDR3 DNA reads as TGTGCCAGTAGTATTCGAGGGGGCGGGGAGCTGTTTTTT.

This clone was observed a handful of times. This sequence joins TRBV5-5 and TRBJ1-2; D unclear. The CDR3 is 14 amino acids. Germline V gene data show CDR1 as SGHKS and CDR2 as YYEKEE (reference sequence). The ends were cut back, 4 bases at V and 5 bases at J, with 15 bases in the middle. The CDR3 is CASSGPEGSYGYTF. As DNA, the CDR3 is TGTGCCAGCAGCGGACCGGAGGGATCTTATGGCTACACCTTC.

The gene calls are TRBV7-6 and TRBJ2-7; D remains unclear. The germline V gene has CDR1 SGHVS and CDR2 FNYEAQ. Trimming cost V 1 base and J 7 bases, with 8 bases left between them. The CDR3 runs to 12 residues. For the CDR3, the DNA is TGTGCCAGCAGCTTAGGCTCGCGGGAGCAGTACTTC. As protein: CASSLGSREQYF.

As DNA, the CDR3 is TGCAGCGTTTCCCCTGGGACAGGGAGGAATGAGCAGTTCTTC. As protein: CSVSPGTGRNEQFF. The chain uses TRBV29-1 and TRBJ2-1; 9 nucleotides align to TRBD1. CDR1 and CDR2 (germline): SQVTM, ANQGSEA. V lost 5 bases, J lost 7 bases, and 9 bases stayed unmatched. The CDR3 is 14 amino acids.

This clone turned up a few times. V is TRBV28 and J is TRBJ1-2; a weak D match, TRBD1 (6 bases). The CDR3 loop spans 15 amino acids. V lost 10 bases and J lost 4, with 22 bases in between. Germline V gene sequence: CDR1 MDHEN, CDR2 SYDVKM. CDR3 residues: CATLKGGANTYGYTF. CDR3 in DNA: TGTGCCACTCTAAAGGGGGGGGCGAACACCTATGGCTACACCTTC.